This record concerns one TCR beta chain sequence. Its antigen is currently unknown. This record belongs to a study of long-term antiretroviral therapy in people with HIV. Study-wide points: It was observed that HIV repertoires exhibited narrower CDR3 length ranges than controls.

The authors ran the immunoSEQ assay, v3.0, at survey level. Profiled with immunoSEQ multiplex PCR; TCRdb holds only in-frame clones, not every one. The sample lists 20,000 to 30,000 clones, 95% seen once, with 2.2% in the top ten. Germline CDR1 SEHNR, CDR2 FQNEAQ (reference sequence). This CDR3 has 15 amino acids. V shed 7 bases and J shed 6 bases, with 21 bases lying between them. The clonotype comes from a woman aged 45-59 years with HIV. Sequencing was performed on unsorted PBMCs, taken around 5 years after starting antiretroviral therapy. The rearrangement joins TRBV7-9 to TRBJ1-2; weak D call: TRBD1 (6 bases). The CDR3: CASNIPGQTSDGYTF. The DNA for the CDR3 is TGTGCCAGCAACATACCGGGACAAACATCTGATGGCTACACCTTC.